A single sample is the source of the 10 T cell receptor beta chains below, sequenced in a study of post-analysis software for immune sequencing data. General study findings and limits: Among about 5 TRBV segments more frequent in patients than controls were TRBV5-6, TRBV5-1 and TRBV20-1.

Unique molecular identifiers had been added to the TCR beta cDNA libraries. A single record per CDR3 protein comes from TCRdb applying MiXCR to the PCR reads. The sample includes 350,000 to 450,000 distinct CDR3 sequences, more than 30% of them seen just once. Antigen specificity for these receptors is unknown. The sample was blood. These receptors all stem from a girl between 2 and 10 years old with multiple sclerosis.

A few counts support this clonotype. CDR3 DNA: TGTGCCAGCAGCGTAGCTTCGTGGGGGAGGGAGACCCAGTACTTC. Translating gives CASSVASWGRETQYF. The chain joins TRBV9 to TRBJ2-5, with a possible D match to TRBD2 (6 bases). The V and J ends lost 0 bases and 5 bases respectively, with 14 bases between them. The CDR3 has 15 amino acids. Germline CDR1 and CDR2: SGDLS and YYNGEE.

This clonotype was seen a handful of times. V and J are TRBV3-1 and TRBJ1-4; D unresolved. The CDR3 length is 14 residues. The germline V gene encodes CDR1 LGHDT and CDR2 YNNKEL (reference sequence). V was clipped by 0 bases and J by 12 bases, with 14 bases between them. The CDR3 nucleotides are TGTGCCAGCAGCCAAGATACTGTTACTGTGGAACTGTTTTTT. Translated: CASSQDTVTVELFF.

This clonotype has just a few counts. V and J are TRBV28 and TRBJ2-1, with D perhaps matching TRBD1 (6 bases). From germline, CDR1 is MDHEN and CDR2 SYDVKM. The CDR3 loop spans 12 amino acids. The ends were cut back, 5 bases at V and 15 bases at J, with 17 bases in the middle. The CDR3 DNA is TGTGCCAGCAGTCTGACCACAGGGTCTGGGTTCTTC. Amino acid sequence: CASSLTTGSGFF.

The V and J genes are TRBV6-6 and TRBJ2-1; 14 bases are a match to TRBD2. Germline CDR1 reads MNHNY; CDR2 reads SVGAGI (reference sequence). This CDR3 contains 15 residues. The V segment lost 5 bases and the J segment 8 bases; nucleotides outside the gene matches: 5. Here the CDR3 reads CASSARLAGGDEQFF. CDR3 coding DNA: TGTGCCAGCAGTGCAAGACTAGCGGGAGGGGATGAGCAGTTCTTC.

Concerning this clonotype: Relative to the germline gene, one junction end is altered; a read error may explain this. The chain employs TRBV12-5 and TRBJ1-5; no reliable D call. This CDR3 region has 17 residues. In germline, CDR1 is LGHNT, CDR2 FRNRAP. In DNA, the CDR3 is TGTGCTAGTGGCTTGGTACTGGGAGGTGCGGTCCGTCAGCCCCAGCATTTT. As protein: CASGLVLGGAVRQPQHF.

This clonotype was recorded at least ten times. The rearrangement uses TRBV7-2 and TRBJ2-1; 11 nucleotides match TRBD2. Per germline, CDR1 SGHTA and CDR2 FQGNSA. The junction had 4 bases not matched to a gene; V was cut back by 5 bases and J by 4 bases. The CDR3 sequence is 15 residues long. CDR3 DNA: TGTGCCAGCAGCCCCGGGACTAGCGGTTACAATGAGCAGTTCTTC. Amino acid sequence: CASSPGTSGYNEQFF.

A few counts support this clonotype. The chain recombines TRBV11-1 with TRBJ2-1, with 7 bases lining up with TRBD1. V trimming: 5 bases; J trimming: 8 bases; junction bases outside the gene matches: 9. CDR3 length equals 14 residues. Germline-derived CDR1 and CDR2 are SGHAT and FQDESV (reference sequence). The CDR3 DNA reads TGTGCCAGCAGCCCGCAGCGACAGGGCCATGAGCAGTTCTTC. Its protein product is CASSPQRQGHEQFF.

This clonotype was counted a few times. The J gene is TRBJ1-4, the V gene TRBV28; D is possibly TRBD1 (6 bases). Germline V gives CDR1 MDHEN, CDR2 SYDVKM. With 6 bases removed from V and 3 bases from J, the gap between germline ends came to 11 bases. This CDR3 spans 14 amino acids. The CDR3 loop reads CASRFGTSNEKLFF. CDR3 bases: TGTGCCAGCAGATTCGGGACATCTAATGAAAAACTGTTTTTT. Full variable domain (missing parts from reference TRBV28 and TRBJ1-4): DVKVTQSSRYLVKRTGEKVFLECVQDMDHENMFWYRQDPGLGLRLIYFSYDVKMKEKGDIPEGYSVSREKKERFSLILESASTNQTSMYLCASRFGTSNEKLFFGSGTQLSVL.

The chain uses TRBV5-1 and TRBJ1-1, with 8 bases matching TRBD1. Germline V gene data show CDR1 as SGHRS and CDR2 as YFSETQ. The CDR3 length is 16 residues. Losses at the gene ends were 1 base for V and 1 base for J; bases not matched to a gene: 6. The DNA for the CDR3 is TGCGCCAGCAGCTTGACGACAGGGGCCACGAACACTGAAGCTTTCTTT. Translating gives CASSLTTGATNTEAFF.

This chain joins TRBV9 and TRBJ2-1; D uncertain. The CDR3 is 14 amino acids. Germline CDR1 reads SGDLS; CDR2 reads YYNGEE. V lost 0 bases and J 6 bases, leaving 10 bases between the germline ends. The CDR3 DNA sequence: TGTGCCAGCAGCGTAGTGAGCCCGAGCAATGAGCAGTTCTTC. Amino acids: CASSVVSPSNEQFF. Looking up the rest from reference TRBV9 and TRBJ2-1 gives the full variable domain: DSGVTQTPKHLITATGQRVTLRCSPRSGDLSVYWYQQSLDQGLQFLIQYYNGEERAKGNILERFSAQQFPDLHSELNLSSLELGDSALYFCASSVVSPSNEQFFGPGTRLTVL.